The source of this T cell receptor beta chain is a study of T-cell reconstitution after alpha-beta-depleted transplantation in children. Using unique molecular identifiers, the investigators prepared the TCRbeta library. TCRdb itself ran the PCR reads through MiXCR, one entry per CDR3 protein. The table shows roughly 500,000 distinct CDR3 sequences, with approximately 32% occurring only once. The CDR3 sequence is 15 residues long. The germline gives CDR1 MDHEN, CDR2 SYDVKM. V lost 10 bases and J 0 bases, leaving 16 bases between the germline ends. V and J are TRBV28 and TRBJ2-1; D ambiguous. This clonotype was obtained from a human donor who donated a stem cell graft to a child with aplastic anemia. The sequencing here drew on PBMCs from the stem cell graft donor, taken from the stem cell graft. The CDR3 coding sequence is TGTGCCACCAGATACTCGGTCCACTCCTACAATGAGCAGTTCTTC. Amino acids: CATRYSVHSYNEQFF.